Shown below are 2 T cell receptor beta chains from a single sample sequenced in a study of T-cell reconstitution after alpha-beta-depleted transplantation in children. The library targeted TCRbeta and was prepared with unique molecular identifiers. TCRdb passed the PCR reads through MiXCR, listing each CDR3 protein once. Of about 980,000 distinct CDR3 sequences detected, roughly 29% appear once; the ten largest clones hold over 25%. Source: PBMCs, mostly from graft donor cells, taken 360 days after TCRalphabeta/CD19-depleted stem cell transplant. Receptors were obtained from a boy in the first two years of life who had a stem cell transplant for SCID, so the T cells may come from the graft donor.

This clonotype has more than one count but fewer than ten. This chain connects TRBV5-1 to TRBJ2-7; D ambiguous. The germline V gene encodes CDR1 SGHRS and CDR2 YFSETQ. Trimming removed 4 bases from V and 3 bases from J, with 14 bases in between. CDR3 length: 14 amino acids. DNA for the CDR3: TGCGCCAGCAGCCCCGGTGAAGGACGCTACGAGCAGTACTTC. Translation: CASSPGEGRYEQYF.

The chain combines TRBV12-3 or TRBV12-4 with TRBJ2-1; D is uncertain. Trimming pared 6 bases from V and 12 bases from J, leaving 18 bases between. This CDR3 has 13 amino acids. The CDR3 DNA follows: TGTGCCAGCAGAAAAAGCCCCTACCAGGTGCAGTTCTTC. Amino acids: CASRKSPYQVQFF.